Reported below is one TCR beta chain. Its cognate antigen is unknown. The data belong to a study of T-cell reconstitution after alpha-beta-depleted transplantation in children. Broader study findings: Alpha-beta T cells present about two months after transplant were reported to originate from several hundred expanded graft clones.

Unique molecular identifiers were incorporated into the prepared TCRbeta library. TCRdb re-called the PCR reads with MiXCR, one entry per CDR3 protein. The sample lists about 600,000 distinct CDR3 sequences, 10% to 15% seen once, with approximately 2% in the top ten. This sequence was found in a male patient aged 10 to 17 who had a stem cell transplant for acute myeloid leukemia, so the T cells may come from the graft donor. The source material was PBMCs, mostly from graft donor cells, sampled 360 days after TCRalphabeta/CD19-depleted stem cell transplant.

In DNA, the CDR3 is TGTGCCAGCAGTCAACCGGGAAGCACTGAAGCTTTCTTT. Translated, it gives CASSQPGSTEAFF. This chain uses TRBV6-6 with TRBJ1-1; no clear D gene. In germline, CDR1 is MNHNY, CDR2 SVGAGI (reference sequence). The CDR3 sequence is 13 residues long. With 5 bases removed from V and 4 bases from J, the gap between germline ends came to 11 bases.